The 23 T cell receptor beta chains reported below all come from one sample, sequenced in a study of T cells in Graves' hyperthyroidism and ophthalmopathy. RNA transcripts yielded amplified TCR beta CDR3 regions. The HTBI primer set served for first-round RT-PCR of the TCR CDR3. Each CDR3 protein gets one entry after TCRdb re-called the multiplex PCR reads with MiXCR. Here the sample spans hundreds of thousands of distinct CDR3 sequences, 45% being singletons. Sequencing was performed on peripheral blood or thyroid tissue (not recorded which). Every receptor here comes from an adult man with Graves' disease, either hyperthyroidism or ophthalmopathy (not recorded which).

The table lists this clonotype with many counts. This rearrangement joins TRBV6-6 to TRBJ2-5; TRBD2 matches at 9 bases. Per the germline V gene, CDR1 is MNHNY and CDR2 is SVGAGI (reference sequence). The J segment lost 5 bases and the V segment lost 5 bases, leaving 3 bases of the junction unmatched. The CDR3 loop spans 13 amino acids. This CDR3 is CASSHGLAETQYF. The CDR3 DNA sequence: TGTGCCAGCAGTCACGGACTAGCGGAGACCCAGTACTTC.

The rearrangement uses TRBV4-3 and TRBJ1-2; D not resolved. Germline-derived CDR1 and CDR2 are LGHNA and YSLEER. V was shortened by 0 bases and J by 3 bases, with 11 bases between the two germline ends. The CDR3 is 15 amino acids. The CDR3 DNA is TGCGCCAGCAGCCAAGATCGGCAGCCCCACTATGGCTACACCTTC. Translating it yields CASSQDRQPHYGYTF.

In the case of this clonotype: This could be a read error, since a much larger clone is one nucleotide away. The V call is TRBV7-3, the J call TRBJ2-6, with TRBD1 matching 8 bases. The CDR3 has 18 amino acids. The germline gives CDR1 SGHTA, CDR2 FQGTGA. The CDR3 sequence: CASSSDGTGHSGTNVLTF. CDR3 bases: TGTGCCAGCAGCTCGGACGGGACAGGACACTCTGGGACCAACGTCCTGACTTTC.

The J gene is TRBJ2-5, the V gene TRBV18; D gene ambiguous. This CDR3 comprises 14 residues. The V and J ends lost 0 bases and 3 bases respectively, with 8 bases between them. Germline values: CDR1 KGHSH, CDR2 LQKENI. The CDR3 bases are TGTGCCAGCTCACCACCGTTTCCAGAAGAGACCCAGTACTTC. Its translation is CASSPPFPEETQYF.

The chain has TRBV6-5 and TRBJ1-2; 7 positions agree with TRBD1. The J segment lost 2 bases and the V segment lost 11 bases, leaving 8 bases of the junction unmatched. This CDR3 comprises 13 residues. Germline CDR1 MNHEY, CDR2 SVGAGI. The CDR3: CASNPGQNYGYTF. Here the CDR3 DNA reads TGTGCCTCTAATCCGGGACAGAACTATGGCTACACCTTC.

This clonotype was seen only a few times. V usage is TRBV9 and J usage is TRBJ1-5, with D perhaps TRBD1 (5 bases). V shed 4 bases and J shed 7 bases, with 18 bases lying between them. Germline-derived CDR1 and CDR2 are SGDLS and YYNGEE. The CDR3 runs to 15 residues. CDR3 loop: CASSQGAGVVQPQHF. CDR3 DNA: TGTGCCAGCAGCCAAGGGGCGGGGGTCGTACAGCCCCAGCATTTT. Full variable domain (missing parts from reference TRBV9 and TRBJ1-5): DSGVTQTPKHLITATGQRVTLRCSPRSGDLSVYWYQQSLDQGLQFLIQYYNGEERAKGNILERFSAQQFPDLHSELNLSSLELGDSALYFCASSQGAGVVQPQHFGDGTRLSIL.

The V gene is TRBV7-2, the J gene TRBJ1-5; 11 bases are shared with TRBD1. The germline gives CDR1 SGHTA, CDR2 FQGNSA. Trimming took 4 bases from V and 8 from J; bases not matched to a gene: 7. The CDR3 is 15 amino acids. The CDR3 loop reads CASSSTGTGGEPQHF. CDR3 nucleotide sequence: TGTGCCAGCAGCTCTACCGGGACAGGGGGGGAGCCCCAGCATTTT.

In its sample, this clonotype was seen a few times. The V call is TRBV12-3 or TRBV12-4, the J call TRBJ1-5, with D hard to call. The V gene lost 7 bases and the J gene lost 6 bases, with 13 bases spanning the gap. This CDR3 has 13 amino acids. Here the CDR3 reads CASNTRSGQPQHF. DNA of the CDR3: TGTGCCAGCAACACCAGGTCGGGTCAGCCCCAGCATTTT.

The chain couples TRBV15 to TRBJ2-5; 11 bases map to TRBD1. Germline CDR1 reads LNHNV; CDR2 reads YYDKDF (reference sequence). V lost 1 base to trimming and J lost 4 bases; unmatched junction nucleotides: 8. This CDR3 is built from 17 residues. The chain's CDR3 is CATSRVEDRGLGETQYF. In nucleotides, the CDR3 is TGTGCCACCAGCAGAGTGGAGGACAGGGGGCTCGGAGAGACCCAGTACTTC.

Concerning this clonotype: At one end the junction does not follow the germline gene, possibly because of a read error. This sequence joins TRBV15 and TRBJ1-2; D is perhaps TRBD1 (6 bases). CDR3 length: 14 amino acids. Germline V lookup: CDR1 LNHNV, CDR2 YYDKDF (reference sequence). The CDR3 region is CATSPRDTNYGYTF. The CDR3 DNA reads TGCGCCACCAGTCCCCGGGACACCAACTATGGCTACACCTTC.

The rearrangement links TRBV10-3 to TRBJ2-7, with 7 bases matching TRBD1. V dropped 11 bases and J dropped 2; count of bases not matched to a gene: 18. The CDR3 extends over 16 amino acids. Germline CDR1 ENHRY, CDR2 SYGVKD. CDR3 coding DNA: TGTGCCGTTCAACCTCGCACAGGGGCTACTCCCTACGAGCAGTACTTC. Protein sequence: CAVQPRTGATPYEQYF.

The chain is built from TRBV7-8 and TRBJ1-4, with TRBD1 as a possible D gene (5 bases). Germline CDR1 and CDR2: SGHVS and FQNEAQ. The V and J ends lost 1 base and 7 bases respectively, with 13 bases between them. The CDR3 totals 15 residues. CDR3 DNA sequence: TGTGCCAGCAGCTTAGAACAGGCGAGGGGTGAAAAACTGTTTTTT. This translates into CASSLEQARGEKLFF.

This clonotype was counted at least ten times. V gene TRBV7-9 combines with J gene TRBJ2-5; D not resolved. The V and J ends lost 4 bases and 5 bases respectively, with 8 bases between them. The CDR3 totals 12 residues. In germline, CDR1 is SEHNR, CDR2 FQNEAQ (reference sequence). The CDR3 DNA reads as TGTGCCAGCAGCTCACGGTACGAGACCCAGTACTTC. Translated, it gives CASSSRYETQYF.

CDR3 nucleotides: TGCAGCAGTGGACAGGGGGCGTCCGAGCAGTACTTC. This translates into CSSGQGASEQYF. This chain links TRBV29-1 with TRBJ2-7, with 11 bases fitting TRBD1. Germline values: CDR1 SQVTM, CDR2 ANQGSEA. This CDR3 contains 12 residues. The trim removed 8 bases at V and 6 bases at J, leaving 6 bases unmatched.

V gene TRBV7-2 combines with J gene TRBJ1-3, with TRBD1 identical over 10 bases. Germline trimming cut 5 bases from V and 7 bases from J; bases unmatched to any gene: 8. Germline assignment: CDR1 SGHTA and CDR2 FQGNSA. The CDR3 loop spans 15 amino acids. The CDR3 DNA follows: TGTGCCAGCAGCACGACAGGGGGCTATGGGAACACCATATATTTT. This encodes CASSTTGGYGNTIYF.

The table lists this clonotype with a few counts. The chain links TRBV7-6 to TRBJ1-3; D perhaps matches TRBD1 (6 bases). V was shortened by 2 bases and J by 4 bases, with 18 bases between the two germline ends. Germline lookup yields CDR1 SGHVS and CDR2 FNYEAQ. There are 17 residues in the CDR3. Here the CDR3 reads CASSLRSSGDFGNTIYF. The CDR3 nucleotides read TGTGCCAGCAGCTTAAGGTCCTCAGGGGACTTCGGAAACACCATATATTTT. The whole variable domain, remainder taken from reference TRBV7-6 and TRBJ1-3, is GAGVSQSPRYKVTKRGQDVALRCDPISGHVSLYWYRQALGQGPEFLTYFNYEAQQDKSGLPNDRFSAERPEGSISTLTIQRTEQRDSAMYRCASSLRSSGDFGNTIYFGEGSWLTVV.

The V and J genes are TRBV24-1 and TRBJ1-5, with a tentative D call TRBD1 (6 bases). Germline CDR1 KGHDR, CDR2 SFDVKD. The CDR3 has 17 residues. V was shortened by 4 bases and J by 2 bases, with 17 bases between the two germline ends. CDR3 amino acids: CATSDPRQAGGNQPQHF. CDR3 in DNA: TGTGCCACCAGTGACCCTCGACAGGCTGGGGGCAATCAGCCCCAGCATTTT.

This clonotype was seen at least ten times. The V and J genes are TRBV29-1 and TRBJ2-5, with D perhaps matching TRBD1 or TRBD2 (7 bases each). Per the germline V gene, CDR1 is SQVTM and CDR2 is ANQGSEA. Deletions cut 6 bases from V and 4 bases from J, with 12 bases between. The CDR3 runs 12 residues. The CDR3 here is CSVQGGGETQYF. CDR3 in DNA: TGCAGCGTCCAGGGGGGGGGAGAGACCCAGTACTTC.

Here the CDR3 DNA reads TGTGCCAGCAGCGCGGGGAGGGACAGGGAGGATCAGCCCCAGCATTTT. Protein: CASSAGRDREDQPQHF. This chain uses TRBV7-9 with TRBJ1-5, with 9 nucleotides matching TRBD1. This CDR3 is built from 16 residues. The V gene end was trimmed by 5 bases and the J gene end by 5 bases; junction bases not matched to a gene: 10. Per the germline V gene, CDR1 is SEHNR and CDR2 is FQNEAQ (reference sequence).

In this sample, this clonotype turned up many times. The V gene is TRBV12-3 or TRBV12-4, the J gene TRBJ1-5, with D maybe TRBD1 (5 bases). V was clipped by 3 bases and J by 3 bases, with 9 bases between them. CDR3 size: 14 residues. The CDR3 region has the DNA TGTGCCAGCAGTTTGGCAGGGCCCAATCAGCCCCAGCATTTT. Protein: CASSLAGPNQPQHF.

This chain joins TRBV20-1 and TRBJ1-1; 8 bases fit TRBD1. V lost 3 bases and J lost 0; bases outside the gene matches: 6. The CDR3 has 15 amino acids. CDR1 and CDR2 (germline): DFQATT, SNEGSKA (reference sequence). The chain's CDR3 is CSARSGTGVNTEAFF. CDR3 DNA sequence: TGCAGTGCTAGGTCTGGGACAGGCGTGAACACTGAAGCTTTCTTT.

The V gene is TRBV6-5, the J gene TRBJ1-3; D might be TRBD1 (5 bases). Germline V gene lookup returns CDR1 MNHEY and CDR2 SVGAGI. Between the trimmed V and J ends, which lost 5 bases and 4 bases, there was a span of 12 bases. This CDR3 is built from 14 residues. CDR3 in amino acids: CASSEKGFGNTIYF. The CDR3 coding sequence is TGTGCCAGCAGTGAGAAGGGGTTCGGAAACACCATATATTTT.

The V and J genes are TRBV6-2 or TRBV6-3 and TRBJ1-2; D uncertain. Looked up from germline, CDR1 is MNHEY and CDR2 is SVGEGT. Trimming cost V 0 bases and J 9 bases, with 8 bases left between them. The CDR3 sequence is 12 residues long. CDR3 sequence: CASSYSTRSYTF. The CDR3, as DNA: TGTGCCAGCAGTTACTCGACACGCAGCTACACCTTC.